The 15 T cell receptor beta chains below were found in one sample sequenced in a study of T cell responses to AZD1222 COVID-19 vaccine. Data came from immunoSEQ multiplex PCR; TCRdb stores just in-frame clones and leaves some out. Seen here are about 120,000 clones, about 89% observed once, and the top ten hold more than 4.5%. This specimen was peripheral blood, taken on day 0 of AZD1222 vaccination. The receptors here all came from an adult in good health.

The CDR3 DNA follows: TGTGCCAGTAGTTATGGTCTGGTGGGAAGCTCCTATAATTCACCCCTCCACTTT. Its translation is CASSYGLVGSSYNSPLHF. The rearrangement uses TRBV19 and TRBJ1-6, with D unresolved. The germline CDR1 and CDR2 sequences are LNHDA and SQIVND (reference sequence). The CDR3 consists of 18 residues. V lost 5 bases and J 0 bases, leaving 17 bases between the germline ends.

The chain employs TRBV30 and TRBJ1-6; no reliable D call. The germline gives CDR1 GTSNPN, CDR2 SVGIG (reference sequence). The germline V and J ends were trimmed by 1 base and 6 bases, with 10 bases remaining between them. The CDR3 is made up of 14 amino acids. The DNA of the CDR3 is TGTGCCTGGAGTGACAGATCTCCTAATTCACCCCTCCACTTT. Its protein product is CAWSDRSPNSPLHF.

The chain uses TRBV28 and TRBJ2-2; TRBD1 matches 8 bases. This CDR3 comprises 14 residues. Germline-derived CDR1 and CDR2 are MDHEN and SYDVKM. The V gene end was trimmed by 8 bases and the J gene end by 0 bases; junction bases not matched to a gene: 2. The DNA of the CDR3 is TGTGCCAGCCGGACAGGGTCGAACACCGGGGAGCTGTTTTTT. Protein sequence: CASRTGSNTGELFF.

There are a few counts of this clone. V and J are TRBV5-3 and TRBJ2-5; TRBD2 matches 8 bases. TRBV5-3 is labeled an ORF, and its function is uncertain. CDR3 size: 15 residues. V lost 3 bases, J lost 5 bases, and 9 bases stayed unmatched. DNA of the CDR3: TGTGCCAGAAGCTGGTCCGGGACTAGTTCGGAGACCCAGTACTTC. It specifies CARSWSGTSSETQYF.

The chain combines TRBV6-5 with TRBJ1-5, with D possibly TRBD1 on 5 matching bases. Germline V lookup: CDR1 MNHEY, CDR2 SVGAGI. The CDR3 runs 14 residues. Trimming took 9 bases from V and 3 from J, leaving 15 bases between them. CDR3 nucleotide sequence: TGTGCCAGTGAACTGAACAGGCTCAATCAGCCCCAGCATTTT. Encoded protein: CASELNRLNQPQHF.

This clone appeared once. V is TRBV9 and J is TRBJ1-1, with D perhaps matching TRBD1 (5 bases). Trimming left V 4 bases short and J 2 bases short, with 9 bases between. CDR3 length: 13 amino acids. Germline values: CDR1 SGDLS, CDR2 YYNGEE. CDR3 nucleotide sequence: TGTGCCAGCAGCTATGGGGGAAACACTGAAGCTTTCTTT. Translating it yields CASSYGGNTEAFF.

The J gene is TRBJ2-2, the V gene TRBV6-1; tentatively, D is TRBD1 (6 bases). The CDR3 runs 15 residues. From germline, CDR1 is MNHNS and CDR2 SASEGT. V lost 0 bases to trimming and J lost 7 bases, with 12 bases between them. In DNA form, the CDR3 reads TGTGCCAGCAGTGAAGCACTGGGGGCTGTCGGGGAGCTGTTTTTT. Encoded protein: CASSEALGAVGELFF.

The chain links TRBV5-6 to TRBJ1-1; D might be TRBD1 (5 bases). The CDR3 has 14 amino acids. The ends were cut back, 4 bases at V and 4 bases at J, with 14 bases in the middle. Looked up from germline, CDR1 is SGHDT and CDR2 is YYEEEE. The DNA of the CDR3 is TGTGCCAGCAGCCAAACAGGAGTGGGCACTGAAGCTTTCTTT. This codes for CASSQTGVGTEAFF.

This chain joins TRBV2 and TRBJ2-3, with TRBD1 as a possible D gene (6 bases). Germline lookup yields CDR1 SNHLY and CDR2 FYNNEI. Trimming left V 6 bases short and J 2 bases short, with 12 bases between. This CDR3 is built from 14 residues. CDR3 nucleotide sequence: TGTGCCAGCAGCGTCAGGGGCTACACAGATACGCAGTATTTT. As protein: CASSVRGYTDTQYF.

The chain employs TRBV7-3 and TRBJ2-2; 11 positions agree with TRBD2. V lost 5 bases and J lost 4; bases outside the gene matches: 3. This CDR3 region has 15 residues. The germline CDR1 and CDR2 sequences are SGHTA and FQGTGA. The CDR3 sequence: CASSPTSGSTGELFF. The DNA for the CDR3 is TGTGCCAGCAGCCCCACTAGCGGGAGCACCGGGGAGCTGTTTTTT.

The CDR3 nucleotides are TGTGCCAGCAGCCAGAAAGGTTGGGACAGGGAATACAATGAGCAGTTCTTC. It specifies CASSQKGWDREYNEQFF. The chain joins TRBV4-2 to TRBJ2-1, with TRBD1 matching 9 bases. The V segment lost 3 bases and the J segment 4 bases; nucleotides outside the gene matches: 10. CDR1 is LGHNA and CDR2 is YNFKEQ in the germline V gene. CDR3 length equals 17 residues.

The chain employs TRBV19 and TRBJ2-7; D gene ambiguous. Trimming took 3 bases from V and 2 from J, leaving 14 bases between them. The CDR3 is 15 amino acids. The germline CDR1 and CDR2 sequences are LNHDA and SQIVND (reference sequence). CDR3 residues: CASSIGVQVPYEQYF. CDR3 sequence (DNA): TGTGCCAGTAGTATTGGAGTACAAGTTCCCTACGAGCAGTACTTC.

The chain couples TRBV7-9 to TRBJ1-4; unclear D gene. This CDR3 has 14 residues. Germline V lookup: CDR1 SEHNR, CDR2 FQNEAQ (reference sequence). V was clipped by 3 bases and J by 10 bases, with 15 bases between them. The CDR3 reads CASSLSIASGKLFF. CDR3 sequence (DNA): TGTGCCAGCAGCTTGAGTATCGCGTCCGGAAAACTGTTTTTT.

This sequence joins TRBV7-6 and TRBJ2-5; D is unclear. The CDR3 spans 12 residues. The germline V gene has CDR1 SGHVS and CDR2 FNYEAQ. With 1 base removed from V and 2 bases from J, the gap between germline ends came to 2 bases. Written as DNA, the CDR3 is TGTGCCAGCAGCTTAGAGCAAGAGACCCAGTACTTC. Protein product: CASSLEQETQYF. The full variable domain, with the rest looked up from reference TRBV7-6 and TRBJ2-5, is GAGVSQSPRYKVTKRGQDVALRCDPISGHVSLYWYRQALGQGPEFLTYFNYEAQQDKSGLPNDRFSAERPEGSISTLTIQRTEQRDSAMYRCASSLEQETQYFGPGTRLLVL.

The chain is built from TRBV5-5 and TRBJ1-1, with 10 nucleotides matching TRBD1. After removal of 4 bases from V and 0 bases from J, the junction contained 6 bases not matched to a gene. The CDR3 loop spans 16 amino acids. CDR1 is SGHKS and CDR2 is YYEKEE in the germline V gene (reference sequence). As DNA, the CDR3 is TGTGCCAGCAGCCTCCGGGACAGGGGCTTGAACACTGAAGCTTTCTTT. It specifies CASSLRDRGLNTEAFF.